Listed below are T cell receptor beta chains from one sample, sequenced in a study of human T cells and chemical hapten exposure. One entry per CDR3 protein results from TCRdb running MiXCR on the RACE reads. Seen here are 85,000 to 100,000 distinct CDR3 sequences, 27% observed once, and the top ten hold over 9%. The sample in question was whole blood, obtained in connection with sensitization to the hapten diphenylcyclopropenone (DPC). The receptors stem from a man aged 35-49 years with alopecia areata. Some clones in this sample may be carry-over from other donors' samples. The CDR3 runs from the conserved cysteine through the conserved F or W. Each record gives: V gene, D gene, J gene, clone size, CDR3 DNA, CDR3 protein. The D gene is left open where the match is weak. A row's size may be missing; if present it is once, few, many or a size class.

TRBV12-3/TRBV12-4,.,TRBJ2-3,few,TGTGCCAGCAGCTCATCGGGGCCTGATACGCAGTATTTT,CASSSSGPDTQYF
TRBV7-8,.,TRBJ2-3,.,TGTGCCAGCACAGGGAGAATCAGCACAGATACGCAGTATTTT,CASTGRISTDTQYF
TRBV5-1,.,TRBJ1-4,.,TGCGCCAGCAGCTTGGCCGTCTTCGGGGGCAGAGAAAAACTGTTTTTT,CASSLAVFGGREKLFF
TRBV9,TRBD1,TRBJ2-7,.,TGTGCCAGCAGCGTGGGGGGACAGGATTCCGGCGAGCAGTACTTC,CASSVGGQDSGEQYF
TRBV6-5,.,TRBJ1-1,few,TGTGCCAGCACTCCTCAGGGCGGGGGGGAGACCACTGAAGCTTTCTTT,CASTPQGGGETTEAFF
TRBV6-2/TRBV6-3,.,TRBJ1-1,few,TGTGCCAGCAGTTGGGTCGTGGGGACTGAAGCTTTCTTT,CASSWVVGTEAFF
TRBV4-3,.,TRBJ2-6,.,TGCGCCAGCAGCCAAGACGGGCCGTCTGGGGCCAACGTCCTGACTTTC,CASSQDGPSGANVLTF
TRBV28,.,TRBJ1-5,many,TGTGCCAGCAGTCGTGCAGGGAATAGCAATCAGCCCCAGCATTTT,CASSRAGNSNQPQHF
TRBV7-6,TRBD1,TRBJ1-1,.,TGTGCCAGCAGCTTAGGACAGGGGAACACTGAAGCTTTCTTT,CASSLGQGNTEAFF
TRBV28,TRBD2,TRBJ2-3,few,TGTGCCAGCAGTCCCCCGGGACTAGCGATGCGGACAGATACGCAGTATTTT,CASSPPGLAMRTDTQYF
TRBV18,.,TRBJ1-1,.,TGTGCCAGCTCACTCATACCGGGACAAAACACTGAAGCTTTCTTT,CASSLIPGQNTEAFF
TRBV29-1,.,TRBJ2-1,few,TGCAGCGTTGAAGGGCCTTGGGGGGAGGCACCAAATGAGCAGTTCTTC,CSVEGPWGEAPNEQFF
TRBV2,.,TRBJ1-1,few,TGTGCCAGCAGTGACAGGTTCAACACTGAAGCTTTCTTT,CASSDRFNTEAFF
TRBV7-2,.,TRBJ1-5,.,TGTGCCAGCAGTTTACAGGGCCAGCCCCAGCATTTT,CASSLQGQPQHF
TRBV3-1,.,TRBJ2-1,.,TGTGCCAGCAGCCAACCAGACCCCCCAGCGGAGCAGTTCTTC,CASSQPDPPAEQFF
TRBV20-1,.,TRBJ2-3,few,TGCAGTGCCTTGTCGGTAACTAGCACAGATACGCAGTATTTT,CSALSVTSTDTQYF
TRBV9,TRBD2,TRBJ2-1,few,TGTGCCAGCAGCGTGGGACTAGCGGGATCACGAGACAATGAGCAGTTCTTC,CASSVGLAGSRDNEQFF
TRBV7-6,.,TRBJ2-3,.,TGTGCCAGCAGCCCAGGAACAGGCACAGATACGCAGTATTTT,CASSPGTGTDTQYF
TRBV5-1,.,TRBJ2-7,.,TGCGCCAGCAGCTTGGACTTGGACAGCTACGAGCAGTACTTC,CASSLDLDSYEQYF
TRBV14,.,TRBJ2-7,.,TGTGCCAGCAGCCCACAGGGTTACGAGCAGTACTTC,CASSPQGYEQYF
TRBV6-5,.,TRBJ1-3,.,TGTGCCAGCAGTTACGGTGGAAACACCATATATTTT,CASSYGGNTIYF
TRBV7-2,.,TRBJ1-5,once,TGTGCCAGCAGCTTAAGGGGGGATTGGCCCCAGCATTTT,CASSLRGDWPQHF
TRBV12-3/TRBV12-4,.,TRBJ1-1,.,TGTGCCAGCAGCACCGCCAGGGGCACTGAAGCTTTCTTT,CASSTARGTEAFF
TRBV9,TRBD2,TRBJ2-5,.,TGTGCCAGCAGCGTGGGACTAGCGACGCAAGAGACCCAGTACTTC,CASSVGLATQETQYF
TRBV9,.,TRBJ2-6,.,TGTGCCAGCAGCGTAGCTGTCCAGGGGGGGGCCAACGTCCTGACTTTC,CASSVAVQGGANVLTF
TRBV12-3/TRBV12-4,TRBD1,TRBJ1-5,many,TGTGCCAGCAGTCGACAGGGGTACGGTCAGCCCCAGCATTTT,CASSRQGYGQPQHF
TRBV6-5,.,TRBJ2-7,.,TGTGCCAGCAGTTACTCCTCAAGGGCCGGCTACGAGCAGTACTTC,CASSYSSRAGYEQYF
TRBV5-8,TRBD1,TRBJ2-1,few,TGTGCCAGCAGCTCCGGGACAGGGGGTTGGGACAATGAGCAGTTCTTC,CASSSGTGGWDNEQFF
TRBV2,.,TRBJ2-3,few,TGTGCCAGCAGTTCCCACAGAAGCACAGATACGCAGTATTTT,CASSSHRSTDTQYF
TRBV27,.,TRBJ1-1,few,TGTGCCAGCAGCAAAGCCCTCCGGCTGAGAGCTTTCTTT,CASSKALRLRAFF
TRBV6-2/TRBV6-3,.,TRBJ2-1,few,TGTGCCAGCAGTTACTTTCTCAGGGGCAATGAGCAGTTCTTC,CASSYFLRGNEQFF
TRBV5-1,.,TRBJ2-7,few,TGCGCCAGCAGCTTGGTTGCAGACTACGAGCAGTACTTC,CASSLVADYEQYF
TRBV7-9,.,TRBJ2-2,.,TGTGCGGCGGATAACACCGGGGAGCTGTTTTTT,CAADNTGELFF
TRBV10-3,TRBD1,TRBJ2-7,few,TGTGCCATCAGATCAGGGGGCCAAAGCTCCTACGAGCAGTACTTC,CAIRSGGQSSYEQYF
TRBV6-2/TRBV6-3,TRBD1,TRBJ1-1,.,TGTGCCAGCAATCAGGGGGCCGGCACTGAAGCTTTCTTT,CASNQGAGTEAFF
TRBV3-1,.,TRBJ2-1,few,TGTGCCAGCAGCCCTCACGGGTGGAATGAGCAGTTCTTC,CASSPHGWNEQFF
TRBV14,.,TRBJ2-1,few,TGTGCCAGCAGCCCCGGGGCGGGACCCTACAATGAGCAGTTCTTC,CASSPGAGPYNEQFF
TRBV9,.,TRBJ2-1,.,TGTGCCAGCAGCGTAGGCGGGTCCATCTCCTACAATGAGCAGTTCTTC,CASSVGGSISYNEQFF
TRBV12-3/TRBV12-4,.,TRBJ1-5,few,TGTGCCAGCAGTTTTATGGCAGGGCGAGGTCAGCCCCAGCATTTT,CASSFMAGRGQPQHF
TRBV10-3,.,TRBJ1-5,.,TGTGCCATCAGTGAGTCGACGGGGGGTAGGAGCAATCAGCCCCAGCATTTT,CAISESTGGRSNQPQHF
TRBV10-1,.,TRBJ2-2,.,TGCGCCAGCAGTGACGGGTCGATCACCGGGGAGCTGTTTTTT,CASSDGSITGELFF
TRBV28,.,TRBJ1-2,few,TGTGCCAGCAGTTTAGGCGCGTATGGCTACACCTTC,CASSLGAYGYTF
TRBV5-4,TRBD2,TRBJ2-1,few,TGTGCCAGCAGCCCTGGGGGGGGTGGCAATGAGCAGTTCTTC,CASSPGGGGNEQFF
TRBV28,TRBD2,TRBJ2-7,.,TGTGCCAGCAGTTTATCCGTACAGGGTCGTAGCGGGAGACGGTACTTC,CASSLSVQGRSGRRYF